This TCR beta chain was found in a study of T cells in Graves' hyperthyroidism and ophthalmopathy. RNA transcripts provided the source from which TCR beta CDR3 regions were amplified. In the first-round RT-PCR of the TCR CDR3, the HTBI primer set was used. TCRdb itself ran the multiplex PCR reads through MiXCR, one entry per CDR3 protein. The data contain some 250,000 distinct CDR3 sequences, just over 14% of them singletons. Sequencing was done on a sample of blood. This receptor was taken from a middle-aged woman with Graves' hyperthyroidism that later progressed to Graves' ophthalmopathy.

CDR3 loop: CASSYDRSLSGNTIYF. The CDR3 bases are TGTGCCAGCAGCTACGACAGGTCCCTCTCTGGAAACACCATATATTTT. The chain couples TRBV11-2 to TRBJ1-3, with D perhaps TRBD1 (6 bases). The CDR3 contains 16 residues. V dropped 4 bases and J dropped 0 bases, with 13 bases sitting between them. Germline V gives CDR1 SGHAT, CDR2 FQNNGV.